This T cell receptor (beta chain) was observed in a study of graft-versus-host responses after intestinal transplantation. Looking at the study overall: Transplants were multivisceral, liver-intestinal, or isolated intestinal.

This table comes from immunoSEQ multiplex PCR, and its TCRdb copy is limited to in-frame clones, with some not included. The sample yields tens of thousands of clones, around 92% seen once. This CDR3 spans 13 amino acids. The junction had 4 bases not matched to a gene; V was cut back by 3 bases and J by 3 bases. Germline V gene lookup returns CDR1 GTSNPN and CDR2 SVGIG (reference sequence). With respect to this clone: The antigen remains unidentified.

This clonotype was sampled from a human donor who received an intestinal transplant. Sample: unstimulated CD8+ T cells sorted from spleen or lymph node cells, taken before intestinal transplant. The chain couples TRBV30 to TRBJ2-7, with 8 bases aligning to TRBD1. The CDR3 bases are TGTGCCTGGAGCCAGGGGGCCAACTACGAGCAGTACTTC. Amino acid sequence: CAWSQGANYEQYF.